This T cell receptor beta chain is from a study of T cells in women clearing cervical HPV infection (dated by TCRdb to the late 2010s). Turning to the overall study: Cases were some 26 women with histologically confirmed HPV16-related CIN3 or worse, including a couple of invasive cancers. In the parent cohort, 9,000 to 11,000 women aged 18 or older were enrolled in Guanacaste, Costa Rica, during about 1993 to 1995 and were followed for more than 6 years. Cases and controls were matched on age within five years and on year of sample collection. Controls were over 20 women whose single incident HPV16 infection cleared within 12 months without precancer or cancer developing. HLA typing was available for only a few women, so HLA type could not be excluded as a confounder. The exploratory proof-of-principle case-control study was nested within the Guanacaste HPV Natural History Study in Costa Rica and compared TCR repertoires across cervical HPV16 outcomes. Blood from cases was drawn at the visit where the lesion was first identified, while blood from controls was drawn once the infection was no longer detected. For cases, the median interval between lesion detection and blood sampling was roughly 150 days, with an interquartile range of roughly 85 to 210 days. Cases had a median age of almost 35 years and controls had a median age of 38, with no significant differences in baseline characteristics. Quality controls consisted of five blinded duplicates per group, for a total of around 60 samples made up of 50 participants and roughly ten replicates.

Every participant had a single incident cervical HPV16 infection, and prevalent HPV16 infections were excluded. Cervical HPV DNA was detected by MY09/MY11 PCR, and genotyping was performed by dot-blot hybridization. Around 15 mL of heparinized blood was centrifuged, after which the buffy coat was aliquoted, frozen at -30 degrees C, and then stored at -80 degrees C. QIAGEN kits were used to extract genomic DNA from buffy coat specimens. On the study overall, not on this receptor specifically: Because of the cross-sectional design, the study could not determine whether the associations came before infection or resulted from infection, and neither effector/memory subsets nor HPV-specific T cells were isolated. Lower TRBV6-7 relative abundance was observed in cases than in controls (roughly 0.11% versus 0.16%; Bonferroni P = 0.0008). TCR repertoire richness was significantly higher in CIN3+ cases than in controls across sequencing depths, while evenness did not differ. By combining richness with V gene abundances, random forest classifiers separated cases from controls with an estimated AUC of 0.83. Because the number of T cells in each sample was unknown, differences in richness could reflect differing T-cell content rather than repertoire biology.

The immunoSEQ assay used multiplex PCR to amplify TCR beta CDR3 regions from an average of about 1,200 ng of genomic DNA per sample. The assay corrected primer bias using a complete synthetic TCR repertoire to establish an amplification baseline. Amplicons were sequenced on the Illumina platform. Concerning the study's data processing: Sequences were error-corrected by clustering with frequency ratios and a modified nearest-neighbor algorithm and were then analyzed in the immunoSEQ Analyzer with IMGT gene definitions. At each rarefaction depth, TCR richness and evenness were averaged over 20 rarefaction repeats, and samples with fewer sequences than the depth were excluded. Relative abundances of V, D and J genes were compared between groups using Wilcoxon rank sum tests, with FDR correction applied. An intraclass correlation of about 96% for TCR richness and an average of around 71% across 66 gene segments were obtained from the blinded duplicates. Here the immuneACCESS table is served through TCRdb, limited to in-frame sequences with V and J called. Missing clones are a known gap in these copies; in checked studies unresolved V genes cover under half, and the rest lacks a known reason. The V and J calls and clone size are taken from that table; D and trimming were inferred from the DNA. This sample's clone table shows fewer than 40,000 clones. 6.6% of the sample goes to the ten largest clones.

CDR1 SGHAT and CDR2 FQNNGV were looked up in the germline V gene. From its cysteine to its phenylalanine, the CDR3 spans 15 amino acids. The DNA shown is the part of the CDR3 that was read: 36 bases, in frame from base 1. The V and J ends are trimmed by 0 bases and 4 bases, leaving 12 bases between them. About this clone: Its antigen is not yet known. The CDR3 end is not reached by the read, which stops 3 residues before it; the germline J gene fills it in.

Here the chain combines TRBV11-2 and TRBJ1-2, with TRBD1 perhaps the D gene, on 6 matching bases. This TCR derives from a woman between 18 and 70 years old with a cervical HPV16 infection that either progressed to CIN3+ or cleared (not recorded which). Material: blood buffy coat. CDR3 DNA, as far as it was read: TGTGCCAGCAGCTTAGACGGGGGGCAAGGCTATGGC. Translated, this is CASSLDGGQGYG. The entire CDR3 protein reads CASSLDGGQGYGYTF.